This section outlines one T cell receptor beta chain sequence together with its context. The antigen is undetermined. This sample stems from a study of graft-versus-host responses after intestinal transplantation. Study information: Every one of the recipients received anti-thymocyte globulin induction and afterwards took tacrolimus and steroids for around three years.

Findings and caveats of the study: Ileal or blood samples showed some GvH clones first, and such clones were also found in recipient marrow.

The germline V gene encodes CDR1 SEHNR and CDR2 FQNEAQ (reference sequence). Trimming took 5 bases from V and 0 from J; bases not matched to a gene: 3. The CDR3 runs to 17 residues. The table came from immunoSEQ multiplex PCR; TCRdb's copy has only in-frame clones and leaves some out. The sample includes 60,000 to 65,000 clones, 90% of them seen just once. The TCR originated in a human donor who was the organ donor for an intestinal transplant. The sample in question was unstimulated CD8+ T cells sorted from spleen or lymph node cells, obtained before transplant. The V and J genes are TRBV7-9 and TRBJ2-5, with 16 nucleotides matching TRBD2. CDR3 protein: CASSPGTSGRDQETQYF. The DNA for the CDR3 is TGTGCCAGCAGCCCCGGGACTAGCGGGAGGGACCAAGAGACCCAGTACTTC.